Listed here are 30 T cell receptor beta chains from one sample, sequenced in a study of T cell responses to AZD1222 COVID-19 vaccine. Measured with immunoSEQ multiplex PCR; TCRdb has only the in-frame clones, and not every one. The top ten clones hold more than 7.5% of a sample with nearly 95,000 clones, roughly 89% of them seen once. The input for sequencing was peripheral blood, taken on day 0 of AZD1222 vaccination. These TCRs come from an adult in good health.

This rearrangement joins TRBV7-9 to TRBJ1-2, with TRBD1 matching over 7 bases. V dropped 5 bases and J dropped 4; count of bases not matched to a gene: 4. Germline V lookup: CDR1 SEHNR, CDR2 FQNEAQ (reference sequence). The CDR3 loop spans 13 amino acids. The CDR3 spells CASSPTGIYGYTF. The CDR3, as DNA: TGTGCCAGCAGCCCGACAGGGATCTATGGCTACACCTTC.

In DNA form, the CDR3 reads TGTGCCAGCAGCTGGACCGATACGCAGTATTTT. It is translated as CASSWTDTQYF. V gene TRBV7-2 combines with J gene TRBJ2-3; D uncertain. Trimming took 4 bases from V and 6 from J, leaving 5 bases between them. The V gene's germline CDR1 is SGHTA and CDR2 FQGNSA. The CDR3 has 11 residues.

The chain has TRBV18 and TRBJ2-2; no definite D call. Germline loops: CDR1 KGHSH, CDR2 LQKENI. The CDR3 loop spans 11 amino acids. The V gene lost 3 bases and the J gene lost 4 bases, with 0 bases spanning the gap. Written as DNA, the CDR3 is TGTGCCAGCTCACCCACCGGGGAGCTGTTTTTT. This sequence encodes CASSPTGELFF.

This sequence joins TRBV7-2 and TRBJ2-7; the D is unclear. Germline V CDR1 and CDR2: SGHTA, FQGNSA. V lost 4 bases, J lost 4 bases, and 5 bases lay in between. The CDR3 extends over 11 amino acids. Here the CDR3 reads CASSSIYEQYF. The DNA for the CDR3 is TGTGCCAGCAGCTCCATTTACGAGCAGTACTTC.

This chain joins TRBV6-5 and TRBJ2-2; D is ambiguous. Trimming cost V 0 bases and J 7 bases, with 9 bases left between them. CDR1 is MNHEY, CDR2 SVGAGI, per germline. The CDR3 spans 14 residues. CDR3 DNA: TGTGCCAGCAGTTACTCCGTGCCCTTCGGGGAGCTGTTTTTT. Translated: CASSYSVPFGELFF.

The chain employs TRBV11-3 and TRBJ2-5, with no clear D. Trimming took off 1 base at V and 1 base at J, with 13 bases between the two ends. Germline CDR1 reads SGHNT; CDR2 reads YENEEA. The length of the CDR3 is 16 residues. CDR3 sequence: CASSLVGIGPQETQYF. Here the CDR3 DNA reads TGTGCCAGCAGCTTAGTAGGGATTGGCCCCCAAGAGACCCAGTACTTC.

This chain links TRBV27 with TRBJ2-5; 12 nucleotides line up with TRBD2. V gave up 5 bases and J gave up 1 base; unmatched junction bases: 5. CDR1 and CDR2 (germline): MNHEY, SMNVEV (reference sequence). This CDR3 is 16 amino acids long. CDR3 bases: TGTGCCAGCAGTGCCCTACTAGCGGGGGGCCAAGAGACCCAGTACTTC. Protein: CASSALLAGGQETQYF.

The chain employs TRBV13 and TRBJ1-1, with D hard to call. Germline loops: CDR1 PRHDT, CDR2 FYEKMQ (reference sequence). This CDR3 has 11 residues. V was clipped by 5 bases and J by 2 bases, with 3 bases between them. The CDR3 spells CASSLNTEAFF. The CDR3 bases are TGTGCCAGCAGCCTAAACACTGAAGCTTTCTTT. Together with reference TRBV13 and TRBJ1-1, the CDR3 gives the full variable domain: AAGVIQSPRHLIKEKRETATLKCYPIPRHDTVYWYQQGPGQDPQFLISFYEKMQSDKGSIPDRFSAQQFSDYHSELNMSSLELGDSALYFCASSLNTEAFFGQGTRLTVV.

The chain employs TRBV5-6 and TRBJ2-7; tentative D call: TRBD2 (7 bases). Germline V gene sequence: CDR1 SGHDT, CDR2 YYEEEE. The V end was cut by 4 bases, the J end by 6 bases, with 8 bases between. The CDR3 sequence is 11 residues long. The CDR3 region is CASSRGAEQYF. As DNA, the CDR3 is TGTGCCAGCAGCCGGGGGGCCGAGCAGTACTTC.

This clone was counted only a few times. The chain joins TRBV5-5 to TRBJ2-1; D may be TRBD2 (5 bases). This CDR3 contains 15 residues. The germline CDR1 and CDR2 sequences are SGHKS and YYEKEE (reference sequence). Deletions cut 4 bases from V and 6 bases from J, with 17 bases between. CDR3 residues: CASSAANRGSNEQFF. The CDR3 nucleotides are TGTGCCAGCAGCGCGGCCAATCGGGGAAGCAATGAGCAGTTCTTC.

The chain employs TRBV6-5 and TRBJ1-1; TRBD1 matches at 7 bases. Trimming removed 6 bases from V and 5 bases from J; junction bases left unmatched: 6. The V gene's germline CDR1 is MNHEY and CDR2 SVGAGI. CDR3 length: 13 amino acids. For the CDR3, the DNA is TGTGCCAGCAGACTTCAGACAGGGACTGAAGCTTTCTTT. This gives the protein CASRLQTGTEAFF.

This chain's CDR3 is CASSGYNEQFF. The DNA of the CDR3 is TGTGCCAGCAGTGGATATAATGAGCAGTTCTTC. The chain has TRBV25-1 and TRBJ2-1; the D is unclear. V lost 4 bases and J lost 7, with 5 bases in between. This CDR3 contains 11 residues. CDR1 is MGHDK, CDR2 SYGVNS, per germline.

The CDR3 sequence is CASSEWKTGFYGYTF. The CDR3 coding sequence is TGTGCCAGCAGTGAATGGAAAACAGGGTTCTATGGCTACACCTTC. The V gene is TRBV2, the J gene TRBJ1-2; TRBD1 might be the D (6 bases). CDR1 SNHLY and CDR2 FYNNEI come from the germline V gene. The CDR3 loop spans 15 amino acids. V was trimmed by 2 bases and J by 4 bases, leaving 14 bases between them.

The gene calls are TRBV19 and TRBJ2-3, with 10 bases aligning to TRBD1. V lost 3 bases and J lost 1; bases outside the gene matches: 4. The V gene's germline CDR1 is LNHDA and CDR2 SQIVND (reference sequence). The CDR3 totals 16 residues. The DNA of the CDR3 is TGTGCCAGTAGTATCCTGGGGACAGGGGGCACAGATACGCAGTATTTT. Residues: CASSILGTGGTDTQYF. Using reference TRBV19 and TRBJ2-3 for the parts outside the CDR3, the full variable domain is DGGITQSPKYLFRKEGQNVTLSCEQNLNHDAMYWYRQDPGQGLRLIYYSQIVNDFQKGDIAEGYSVSREKKESFPLTVTSAQKNPTAFYLCASSILGTGGTDTQYFGPGTRLTVL.

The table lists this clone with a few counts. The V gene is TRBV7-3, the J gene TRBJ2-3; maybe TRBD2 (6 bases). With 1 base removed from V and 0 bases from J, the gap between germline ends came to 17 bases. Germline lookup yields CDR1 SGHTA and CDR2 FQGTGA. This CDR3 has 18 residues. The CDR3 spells CASSLIPGLGTSTDTQYF. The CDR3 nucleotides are TGTGCCAGCAGCTTAATCCCGGGGCTGGGGACTAGCACAGATACGCAGTATTTT.

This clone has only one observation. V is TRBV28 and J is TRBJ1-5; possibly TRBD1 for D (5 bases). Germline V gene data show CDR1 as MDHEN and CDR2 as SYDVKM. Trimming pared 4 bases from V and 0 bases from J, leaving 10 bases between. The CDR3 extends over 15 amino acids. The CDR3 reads CASSSDRISNQPQHF. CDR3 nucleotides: TGTGCCAGCAGTTCCGACAGAATTAGCAATCAGCCCCAGCATTTT.

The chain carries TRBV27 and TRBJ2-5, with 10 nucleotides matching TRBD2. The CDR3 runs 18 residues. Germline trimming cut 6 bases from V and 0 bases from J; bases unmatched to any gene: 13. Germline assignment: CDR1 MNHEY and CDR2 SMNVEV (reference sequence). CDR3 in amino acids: CASSRVFQTSGYQETQYF. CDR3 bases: TGTGCCAGCAGCAGGGTCTTCCAGACTAGCGGGTACCAAGAGACCCAGTACTTC.

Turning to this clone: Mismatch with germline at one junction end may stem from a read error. The CDR3 nucleotides read TGTGCTAGCAGCTTAGGGGCTAGCGGGGGGAACAATGAGCAGTTCTTC. Its protein is CASSLGASGGNNEQFF. The V and J genes are TRBV7-7 and TRBJ2-1; 11 bases fit TRBD2. The CDR3 covers 16 residues. The V gene's germline CDR1 is SSHAT and CDR2 FNYEAQ (reference sequence).

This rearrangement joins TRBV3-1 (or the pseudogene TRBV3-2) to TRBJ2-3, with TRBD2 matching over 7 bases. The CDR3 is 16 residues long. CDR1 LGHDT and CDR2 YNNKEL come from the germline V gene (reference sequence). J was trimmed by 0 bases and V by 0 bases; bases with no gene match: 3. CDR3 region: CASSQDRGVSTDTQYF. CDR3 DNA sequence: TGTGCCAGCAGCCAAGATCGGGGGGTGAGCACAGATACGCAGTATTTT.

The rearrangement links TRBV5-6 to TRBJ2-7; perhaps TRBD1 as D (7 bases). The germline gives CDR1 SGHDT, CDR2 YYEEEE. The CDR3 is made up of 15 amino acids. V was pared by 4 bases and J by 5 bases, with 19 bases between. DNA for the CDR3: TGTGCCAGCAGCCGGCGGGACAGCCTATTCAACGAGCAGTACTTC. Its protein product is CASSRRDSLFNEQYF. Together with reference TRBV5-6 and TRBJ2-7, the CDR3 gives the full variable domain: DAGVTQSPTHLIKTRGQQVTLRCSPKSGHDTVSWYQQALGQGPQFIFQYYEEEERQRGNFPDRFSGHQFPNYSSELNVNALLLGDSALYLCASSRRDSLFNEQYFGPGTRLTVT.

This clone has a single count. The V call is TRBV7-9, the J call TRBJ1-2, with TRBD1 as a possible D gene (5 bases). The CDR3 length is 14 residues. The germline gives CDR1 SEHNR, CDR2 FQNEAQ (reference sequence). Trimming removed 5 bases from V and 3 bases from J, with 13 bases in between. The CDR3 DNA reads TGTGCCAGCAGCCCGACGGGGGGAGACTATGGCTACACCTTC. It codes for CASSPTGGDYGYTF.

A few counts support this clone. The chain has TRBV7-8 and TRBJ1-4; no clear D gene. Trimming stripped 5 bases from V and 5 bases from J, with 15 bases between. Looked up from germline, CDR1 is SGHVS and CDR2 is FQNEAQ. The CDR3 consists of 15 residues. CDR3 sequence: CASSPRRRKNEKLFF. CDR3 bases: TGTGCCAGCAGCCCCCGGCGCAGAAAAAATGAAAAACTGTTTTTT.

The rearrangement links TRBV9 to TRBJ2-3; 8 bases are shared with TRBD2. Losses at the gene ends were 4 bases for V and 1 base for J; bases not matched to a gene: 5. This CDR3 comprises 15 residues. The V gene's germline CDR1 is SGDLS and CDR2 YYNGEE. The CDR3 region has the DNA TGTGCCAGCAGCTTCCGGGGGGGCGGCACAGATACGCAGTATTTT. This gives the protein CASSFRGGGTDTQYF.

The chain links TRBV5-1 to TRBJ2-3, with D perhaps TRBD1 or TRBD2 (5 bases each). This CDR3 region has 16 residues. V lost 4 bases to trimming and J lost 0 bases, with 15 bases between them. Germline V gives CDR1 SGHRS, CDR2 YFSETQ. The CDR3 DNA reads TGCGCCAGCAGCCGTACTAGGGGTTCTAGCACAGATACGCAGTATTTT. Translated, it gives CASSRTRGSSTDTQYF. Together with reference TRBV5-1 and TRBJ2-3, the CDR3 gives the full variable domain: KAGVTQTPRYLIKTRGQQVTLSCSPISGHRSVSWYQQTPGQGLQFLFEYFSETQRNKGNFPGRFSGRQFSNSRSEMNVSTLELGDSALYLCASSRTRGSSTDTQYFGPGTRLTVL.

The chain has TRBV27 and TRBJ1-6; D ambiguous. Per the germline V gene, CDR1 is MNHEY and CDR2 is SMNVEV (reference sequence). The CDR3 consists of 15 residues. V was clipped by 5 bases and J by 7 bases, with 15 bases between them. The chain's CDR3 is CASSEIQYFNSPLHF. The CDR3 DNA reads TGTGCCAGCAGTGAAATACAGTACTTCAATTCACCCCTCCACTTT.

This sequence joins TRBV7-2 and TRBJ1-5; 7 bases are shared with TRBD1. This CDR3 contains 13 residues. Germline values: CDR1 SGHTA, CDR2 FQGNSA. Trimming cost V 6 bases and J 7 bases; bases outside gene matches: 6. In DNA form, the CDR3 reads TGTGCCAGCAGTACACAGGGGAGGCAGCCCCAGCATTTT. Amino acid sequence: CASSTQGRQPQHF.

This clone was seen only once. CDR3 protein: CAWTQGNSPLHF. The CDR3 DNA reads TGTGCCTGGACACAGGGCAATTCACCCCTCCACTTT. The rearrangement links TRBV30 to TRBJ1-6; tentative D call: TRBD1 (6 bases). CDR1 is GTSNPN and CDR2 is SVGIG in the germline V gene (reference sequence). The CDR3 runs to 12 residues. Trimming pared 4 bases from V and 7 bases from J, leaving 8 bases between.

The CDR3 DNA sequence: TGCAGTGCTAGTCGGAACAGGCTAGACGAAAAACTGTTTTTT. This translates into CSASRNRLDEKLFF. The genes are TRBV20-1 and TRBJ1-4, with D perhaps TRBD1 (5 bases). The CDR3 totals 14 residues. Trimming stripped 3 bases from V and 8 bases from J, with 16 bases between. CDR1 and CDR2 (germline): DFQATT, SNEGSKA (reference sequence).

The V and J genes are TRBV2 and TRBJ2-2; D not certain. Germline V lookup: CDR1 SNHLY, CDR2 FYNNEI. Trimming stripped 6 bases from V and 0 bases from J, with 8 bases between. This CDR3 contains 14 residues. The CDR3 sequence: CASRLLANTGELFF. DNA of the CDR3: TGTGCCAGCAGACTGCTCGCGAACACCGGGGAGCTGTTTTTT. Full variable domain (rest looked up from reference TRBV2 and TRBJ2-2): EPEVTQTPSHQVTQMGQEVILRCVPISNHLYFYWYRQILGQKVEFLVSFYNNEISEKSEIFDDQFSVERPDGSNFTLKIRSTKLEDSAMYFCASRLLANTGELFFGEGSRLTVL.

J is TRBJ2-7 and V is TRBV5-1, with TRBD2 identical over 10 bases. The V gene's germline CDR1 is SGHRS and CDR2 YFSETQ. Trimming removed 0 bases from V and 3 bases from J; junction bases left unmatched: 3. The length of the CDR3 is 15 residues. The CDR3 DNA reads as TGCGCCAGCAGCTTGGTTAGCGGGGGGCTCTACGAGCAGTACTTC. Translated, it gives CASSLVSGGLYEQYF.